This TCR beta chain came from a study of blood T cell repertoires in COVID-19. Study details: There were acute and convalescent COVID-19 samples, and they came from the United States, Italy and Spain. Sample material is recorded as cDNA or gDNA derived from T cells, B-cell-depleted T cells, or PBMCs.

Per the original data handling: Estimation of nucleated cell counts relied on the amplification of reference gene primers. The assay was immunoSEQ multiplex PCR, and TCRdb's table has in-frame clones only and misses some. V, J and clone size are those of that table, while D and trimming were read from the DNA. The sample records 150,000 to 200,000 clones, around 95% being singletons. Patients in Seattle were enrolled during active infection, then followed longitudinally. CDR1 SGHRS and CDR2 YFSETQ come from the germline V gene. Trimming removed 0 bases at V and 4 bases at J, with 6 bases between. The CDR3 runs 13 residues.

The chain couples TRBV5-1 to TRBJ2-3; D is unresolved. The TCR comes from a man under 40 with COVID-19, enrolled during active disease. Material for sequencing was peripheral blood. The CDR3 loop reads CASSLDASDTQYF. As DNA, the CDR3 is TGCGCCAGCAGCTTGGACGCGTCAGATACGCAGTATTTT.